This is a list of T cell receptor beta chains from one sample in a study of Graves' ophthalmopathy and Graves' hyperthyroidism. TCRdb used MiXCR to reprocess the multiplex PCR reads, holding one entry per CDR3 protein. The table lists under 200,000 distinct CDR3 sequences, around two fifths of them singletons. The sample comprised peripheral blood. The source is a woman in her thirties or forties with Graves' ophthalmopathy. CDR3s include the opening cysteine and the closing phenylalanine or tryptophan. D genes are given only for firm matches. Clone size is shown for a subset of rows, as once, few, many or a class of expanded clone.

CDR3 protein: CASSLGRNRDEQYF
CDR3 DNA: TGTGCCAGCAGCTTAGGACGGAACCGGGACGAGCAGTACTTC
J gene: TRBJ2-7
V gene: TRBV7-2
clone size: many
D gene: .

CDR3 protein: CASSRQFTGTSEQYF
CDR3 DNA: TGCGCCAGCAGCCGGCAATTCACAGGGACGAGTGAGCAGTACTTC
J gene: TRBJ2-7
V gene: TRBV4-1
clone size: many
D gene: .

CDR3 protein: CATNPGVGETQYF
CDR3 DNA: TGTGCCACAAATCCAGGGGTCGGGGAGACCCAGTACTTC
J gene: TRBJ2-5
V gene: TRBV24-1
clone size: many
D gene: .

CDR3 protein: CASSLASGETQYF
CDR3 DNA: TGTGCCAGCAGCTTAGCTTCGGGGGAGACCCAGTACTTC
J gene: TRBJ2-5
V gene: TRBV7-2
clone size: many
D gene: .

CDR3 protein: CASSPGPGAPRGEQYF
CDR3 DNA: TGTGCCAGCAGCCCCGGCCCGGGGGCGCCGAGGGGGGAGCAGTACTTC
J gene: TRBJ2-7
V gene: TRBV28
clone size: many
D gene: .

CDR3 protein: CATKERESVGELFF
CDR3 DNA: TGTGCCACAAAGGAGCGGGAGTCCGTCGGGGAGCTGTTTTTT
J gene: TRBJ2-2
V gene: TRBV10-3
clone size: many
D gene: TRBD2

CDR3 protein: CASSLQAGTGGYEQYF
CDR3 DNA: TGTGCCAGCAGTCTCCAAGCGGGTACTGGTGGCTACGAGCAGTACTTC
J gene: TRBJ2-7
V gene: TRBV12-3/TRBV12-4
clone size: few
D gene: .

CDR3 protein: CASSELGQGGIWELFF
CDR3 DNA: TGTGCCAGCAGTGAATTAGGGCAGGGTGGTATCTGGGAGCTGTTTTTT
J gene: TRBJ2-2
V gene: TRBV25-1
clone size: many
D gene: .

CDR3 protein: CASRFNYGYTF
CDR3 DNA: TGTGCCAGTAGGTTCAACTATGGCTACACCTTC
J gene: TRBJ1-2
V gene: TRBV19
clone size: .
D gene: .

CDR3 protein: CSATLDAGETQYF
CDR3 DNA: TGCAGTGCTACTCTCGACGCTGGGGAGACCCAGTACTTC
J gene: TRBJ2-5
V gene: TRBV20-1
clone size: .
D gene: .

CDR3 protein: CASRGQENTEAFF
CDR3 DNA: TGTGCCAGCCGGGGACAGGAGAACACTGAAGCTTTCTTT
J gene: TRBJ1-1
V gene: TRBV6-5
clone size: many
D gene: TRBD1

CDR3 protein: CASSLLRGNRYGYTF
CDR3 DNA: TGTGCCTCCAGCCTCTTGAGAGGGAACCGCTATGGCTACACCTTC
J gene: TRBJ1-2
V gene: TRBV30
clone size: .
D gene: .

CDR3 protein: CASRKGGQETQYF
CDR3 DNA: TGTGCCAGTAGGAAGGGGGGACAAGAGACCCAGTACTTC
J gene: TRBJ2-5
V gene: TRBV19
clone size: .
D gene: .

CDR3 protein: CASSLDLGGAYNQPQHF
CDR3 DNA: TGTGCCAGCAGCTTAGATTTGGGGGGCGCATACAATCAGCCCCAGCATTTT
J gene: TRBJ1-5
V gene: TRBV11-2
clone size: .
D gene: .

CDR3 protein: CASSLLASSYEQYF
CDR3 DNA: TGTGCCAGCAGCTTGCTAGCGAGCTCCTACGAGCAGTACTTC
J gene: TRBJ2-7
V gene: TRBV7-2
clone size: .
D gene: .

CDR3 protein: CASSYSRGLAGYEQYF
CDR3 DNA: TGTGCCAGCAGTTACTCAAGAGGACTAGCGGGATACGAGCAGTACTTC
J gene: TRBJ2-7
V gene: TRBV6-5
clone size: few
D gene: TRBD2

CDR3 protein: CASSVGPGQETQYF
CDR3 DNA: TGTGCCAGCAGTGTGGGACCAGGACAAGAGACCCAGTACTTC
J gene: TRBJ2-5
V gene: TRBV6-1
clone size: .
D gene: .

CDR3 protein: CASSRTGGSGYTF
CDR3 DNA: TGTGCCAGCAGTCGAACAGGGGGCAGTGGCTACACCTTC
J gene: TRBJ1-2
V gene: TRBV2
clone size: many
D gene: TRBD1

CDR3 protein: CASSATGTGGAGYTF
CDR3 DNA: TGTGCCAGCAGCGCAACCGGGACAGGGGGTGCCGGCTACACCTTC
J gene: TRBJ1-2
V gene: TRBV7-9
clone size: .
D gene: TRBD1

CDR3 protein: CASSPETGGYGYTF
CDR3 DNA: TGTGCCAGCAGCCCCGAGACAGGGGGCTATGGCTACACCTTC
J gene: TRBJ1-2
V gene: TRBV7-9
clone size: many
D gene: TRBD1

CDR3 protein: CASSLMASFQETQYF
CDR3 DNA: TGTGCCAGCAGCTTAATGGCCAGTTTCCAAGAGACCCAGTACTTC
J gene: TRBJ2-5
V gene: TRBV7-9
clone size: once
D gene: .

CDR3 protein: CASSENRDDTEAFF
CDR3 DNA: TGTGCCAGCAGTGAAAACAGGGATGACACTGAAGCTTTCTTT
J gene: TRBJ1-1
V gene: TRBV6-1
clone size: many
D gene: .

CDR3 protein: CASSQVSGADYGYTF
CDR3 DNA: TGCGCCAGCAGCCAAGTTTCAGGGGCGGACTATGGCTACACCTTC
J gene: TRBJ1-2
V gene: TRBV4-1
clone size: many
D gene: .

CDR3 protein: CASYVLRQGGGQPQHF
CDR3 DNA: TGTGCCAGCTATGTCCTGCGACAGGGCGGGGGTCAGCCCCAGCATTTT
J gene: TRBJ1-5
V gene: TRBV19
clone size: once
D gene: TRBD1

CDR3 protein: CASSEAPWLNTEAFF
CDR3 DNA: TGTGCCAGCAGTGAAGCGCCTTGGTTGAACACTGAAGCTTTCTTT
J gene: TRBJ1-1
V gene: TRBV6-1
clone size: many
D gene: .

CDR3 protein: CASSSGQGIWYEQYF
CDR3 DNA: TGTGCCAGCAGCTCAGGACAGGGTATTTGGTACGAGCAGTACTTC
J gene: TRBJ2-7
V gene: TRBV7-6
clone size: .
D gene: TRBD1